This record concerns one T cell receptor beta chain sequence. Germline CDR1 and CDR2: SGDLS and YYNGEE. Trimming took 0 bases from V and 6 from J, leaving 10 bases between them. This CDR3 contains 14 residues. The data are from a study of blood T cell repertoires in COVID-19. Per the study methods: It was from reference gene primer amplification that nucleated cell counts were estimated. Sequencing was performed with immunoSEQ multiplex PCR; in TCRdb, only in-frame clones are kept and a portion is missing. D and trimming come from the DNA, and the V and J calls and clone size come from that table. Here the sample spans over 8,500 clones, 88% being singletons.

The sequenced material came from peripheral blood. The TCR was taken from a human donor in a cohort sampled during active COVID-19. J is TRBJ1-5 and V is TRBV9; D not certain. CDR3 protein: CASSVDLSGQPQHF. CDR3 coding DNA: TGTGCCAGCAGCGTAGACCTCTCGGGTCAGCCCCAGCATTTT.